This T cell receptor (beta chain) is from a study of T cell repertoires in cytomegalovirus infection (dated by TCRdb to between 2019 and 2020). Regarding the research as a whole: Because public TCR beta signatures pointed to carriage of CMV infection together with the matching HLA type, the HLA type of each donor mattered for the analysis. The paper's findings and limits, for the study overall: In the ex vivo response, HLA-C-restricted CMV-specific TCR beta clonotypes were dominant, and in two of eight donors the single most frequent clonotype came from this HLA-C-restricted group. In both this cohort and an independent roughly 350-donor cohort, the cumulative frequency of public TCR beta family members distinguished carriers of CMV infection plus the relevant HLA type.

In its sample, this clonotype was seen many times. Its recognized antigen is unknown. No much larger clone is present one base from it, and per-base qualities are unavailable. The CDR1 and CDR2 encoded by the germline V gene are MDHEN and SYDVKM. Counted from cysteine to phenylalanine, this CDR3 has 13 amino acids. Of all the DNA, just the CDR3 is kept, 39 bases in frame from base 1. V is clipped by 3 bases and J by 6 bases, and the sequence between their germline boundaries is 11 bases long. The listed sequencing device is Illumina HiSeq 1500. Starting from the raw public reads, TCRdb applied fastp trimming at Q25, assembled clones with MiXCR and retained in-frame beta chains. Under each unique CDR3 protein, matching rows form one entry showing the most common genes and DNA. The sample contains around 280,000 distinct CDR3 sequences, about 8.8% of them found a single time. More than 2.5% of the sample rests with the top ten.

The chain couples TRBV28 to TRBJ1-1; the D gene is not confidently resolved. The sequenced sample was PBMCs. The source is a human donor in good health (CMV status not recorded). Some clones in this sample may be carry-over from other donors' samples. The DNA sequence is given as TGTGCCAGCAGTTTTGGCCGTCGCGCTGAAGCTTTCTTT. This encodes CASSFGRRAEAFF.